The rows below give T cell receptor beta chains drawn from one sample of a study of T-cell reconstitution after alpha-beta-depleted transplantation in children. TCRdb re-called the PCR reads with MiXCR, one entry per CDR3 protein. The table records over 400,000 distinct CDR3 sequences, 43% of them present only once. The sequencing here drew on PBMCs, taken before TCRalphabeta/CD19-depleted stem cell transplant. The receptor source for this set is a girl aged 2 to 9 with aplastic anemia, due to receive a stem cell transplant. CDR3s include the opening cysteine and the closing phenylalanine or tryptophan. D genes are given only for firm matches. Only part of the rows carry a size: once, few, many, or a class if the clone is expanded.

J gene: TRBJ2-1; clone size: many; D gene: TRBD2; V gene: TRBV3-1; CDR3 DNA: TGTGCCAGCAGCCAAGATCCGGGGACTAGGACTAGCGGGAGATCCTACAATGAGCAGTTCTTC; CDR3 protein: CASSQDPGTRTSGRSYNEQFF
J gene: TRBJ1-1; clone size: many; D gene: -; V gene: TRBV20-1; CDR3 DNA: TGCAGTGCTCAAGGCGGGGGCGGCGTCACTGAAGCTTTCTTT; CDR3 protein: CSAQGGGGVTEAFF
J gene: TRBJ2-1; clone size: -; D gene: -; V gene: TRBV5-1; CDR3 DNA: TGCGCCAGCAGCTTGGCCATAGGGCAGTACAATGAGCAGTTCTTC; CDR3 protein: CASSLAIGQYNEQFF
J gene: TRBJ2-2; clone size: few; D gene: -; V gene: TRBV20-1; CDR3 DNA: TGCAGTGCTAGAGTCGCGGGTGGCGACACCGGGGAGCTGTTTTTT; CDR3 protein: CSARVAGGDTGELFF
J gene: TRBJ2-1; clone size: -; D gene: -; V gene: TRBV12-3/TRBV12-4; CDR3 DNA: TGTGCCAGCAGTTTATCAGACGCTAGCAAGCAGTTCTTC; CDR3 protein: CASSLSDASKQFF
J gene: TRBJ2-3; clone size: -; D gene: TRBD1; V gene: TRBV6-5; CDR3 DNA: TGTGCCAGCAGTTACGCAGGACAGGGCAGCACAGATACGCAGTATTTT; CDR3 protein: CASSYAGQGSTDTQYF
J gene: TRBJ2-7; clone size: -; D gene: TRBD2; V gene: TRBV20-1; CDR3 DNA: TGCAGTGCTAGAGATAGCAGCGGGAGGAGCTCCTACGAGCAGTACTTC; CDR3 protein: CSARDSSGRSSYEQYF
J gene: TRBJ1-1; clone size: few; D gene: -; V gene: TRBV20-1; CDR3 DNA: TGCAGTAGAGGGGGCACTGAAGCTTTCTTT; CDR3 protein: CSRGGTEAFF
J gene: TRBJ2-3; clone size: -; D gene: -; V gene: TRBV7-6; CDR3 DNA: TGTGCCAGCAGCTTCCGGGGGTGGGGCACAGATACGCAGTATTTT; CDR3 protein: CASSFRGWGTDTQYF
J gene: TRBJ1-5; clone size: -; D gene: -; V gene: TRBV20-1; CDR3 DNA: TGCAGTGCCTCGCCCTATAGCAATCAGCCCCAGCATTTT; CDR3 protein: CSASPYSNQPQHF
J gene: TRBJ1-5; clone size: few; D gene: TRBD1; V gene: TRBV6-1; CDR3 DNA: TGTGCCAGCAGTCGGGACAGGTACAATCAGCCCCAGCATTTT; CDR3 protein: CASSRDRYNQPQHF
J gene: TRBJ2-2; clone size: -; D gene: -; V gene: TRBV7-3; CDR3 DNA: TGTGCCAGCAGCTCCGGGGGTCCGGAGCTGTTTTTT; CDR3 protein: CASSSGGPELFF
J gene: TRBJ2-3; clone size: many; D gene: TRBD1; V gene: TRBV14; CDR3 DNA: TGTGCCAGCAGCCCCCCCTCAGGGACAGGGGAGTTTACGCAGTATTTT; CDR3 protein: CASSPPSGTGEFTQYF
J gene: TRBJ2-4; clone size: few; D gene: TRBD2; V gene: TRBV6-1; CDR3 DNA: TGTGCCAGCGGGCGGGAGGAGGCAATTCAGTACTTC; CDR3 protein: CASGREEAIQYF
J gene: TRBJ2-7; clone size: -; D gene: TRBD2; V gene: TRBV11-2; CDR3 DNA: TGTGCCAGCAGCTTAGAGCTAGCGGGAACATCCTACGAGCAGTACTTC; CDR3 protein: CASSLELAGTSYEQYF
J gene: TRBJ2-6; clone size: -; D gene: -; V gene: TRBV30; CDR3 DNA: TGTGCCTGGAAGATCTCTGGGGCCAACGTCCTGACTTTC; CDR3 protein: CAWKISGANVLTF
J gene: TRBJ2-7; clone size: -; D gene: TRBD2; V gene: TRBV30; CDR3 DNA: TGTGCCTGGAGTAGACTAGCGGGAACGAGCTACGAGCAGTACTTC; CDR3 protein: CAWSRLAGTSYEQYF
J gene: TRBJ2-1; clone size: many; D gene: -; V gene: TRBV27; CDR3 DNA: TGTGCCAGCAGTCCGCTCGAGGGGTCCTACAATGAGCAGTTCTTC; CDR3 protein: CASSPLEGSYNEQFF
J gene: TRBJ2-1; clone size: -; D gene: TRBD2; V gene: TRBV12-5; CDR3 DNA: TGTGCTAGTGGTCTAGCCGGGACTATCTACAATGAGCAGTTCTTC; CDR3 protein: CASGLAGTIYNEQFF
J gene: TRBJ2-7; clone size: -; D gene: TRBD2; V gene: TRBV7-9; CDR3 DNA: TGTGCCAGCAGCCACTCGGGGGGGTTCTACGAGCAGTACTTC; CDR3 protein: CASSHSGGFYEQYF
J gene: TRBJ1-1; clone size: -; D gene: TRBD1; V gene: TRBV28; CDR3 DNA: TGTGCCAGCAGTTTTATACAGGGGGCGACTTTCTTT; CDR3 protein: CASSFIQGATFF
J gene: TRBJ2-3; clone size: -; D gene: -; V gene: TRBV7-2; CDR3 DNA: TGTGCCAGCAGCTTTTCAGGGATCACAGATACGCAGTATTTT; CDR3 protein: CASSFSGITDTQYF
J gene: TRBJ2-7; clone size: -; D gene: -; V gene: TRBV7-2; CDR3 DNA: TGTGCCAGCAGCCCGGCGGGGCAGTTCCCATTTATCTACGAGCAGTACTTC; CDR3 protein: CASSPAGQFPFIYEQYF
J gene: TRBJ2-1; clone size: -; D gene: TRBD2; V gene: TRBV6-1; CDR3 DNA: TGTGCCAGCAGGGAGCGGGAGGCCCTCCACAATGAGCAGTTCTTC; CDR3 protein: CASREREALHNEQFF
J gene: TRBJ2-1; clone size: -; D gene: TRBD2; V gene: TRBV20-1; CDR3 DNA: TGCAGTGCTGGGGGAGGGACTAGCGGACCGAGGGAGCAGTTCTTC; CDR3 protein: CSAGGGTSGPREQFF
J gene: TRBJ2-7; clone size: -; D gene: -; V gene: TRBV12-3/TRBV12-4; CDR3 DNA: TGTGCCAGCAGCATTGGAGGCATCTCCGAGCAGTACTTC; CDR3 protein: CASSIGGISEQYF
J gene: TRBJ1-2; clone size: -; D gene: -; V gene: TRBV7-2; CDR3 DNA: TGTGCCAGCAGCCCGGGACCCTTCAACTATGGCTACACCTTC; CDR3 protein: CASSPGPFNYGYTF
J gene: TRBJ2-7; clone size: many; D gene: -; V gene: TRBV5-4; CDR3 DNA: TGTGCCAGCAGCTCGACCGACGCAGCCAAGTACGAGCAGTACTTC; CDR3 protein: CASSSTDAAKYEQYF
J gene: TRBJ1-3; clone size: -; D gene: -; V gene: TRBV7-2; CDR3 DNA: TGTGCCAGCAAGGCAGGCTTCTCTGGAAACACCATATATTTT; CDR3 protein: CASKAGFSGNTIYF
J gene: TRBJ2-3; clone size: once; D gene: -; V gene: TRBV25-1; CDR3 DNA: TGTGCCAGCAGTGAATGGGACGTTGCCAGAGGGGATACGCAGTATTTT; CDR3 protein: CASSEWDVARGDTQYF
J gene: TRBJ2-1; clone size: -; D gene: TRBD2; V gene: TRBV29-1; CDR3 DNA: TGCAGCGCGCGGGGGGGAACGAATGAGCAGTTCTTC; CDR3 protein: CSARGGTNEQFF
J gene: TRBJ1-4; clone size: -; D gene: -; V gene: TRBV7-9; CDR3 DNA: TGTGCCAGTACCTCCGGAGGGGAAAAACTGTTTTTT; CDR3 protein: CASTSGGEKLFF
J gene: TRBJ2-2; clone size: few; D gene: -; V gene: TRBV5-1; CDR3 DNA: TGCGCCAGCAGCTTGGTGGCAGAGACCGGGGAGCTGTTTTTT; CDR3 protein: CASSLVAETGELFF
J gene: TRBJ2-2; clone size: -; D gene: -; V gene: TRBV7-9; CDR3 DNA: TGTGCCAGCAGCTTTGATCCCACTAGCCCGAACACCGGGGAGCTGTTTTTT; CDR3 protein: CASSFDPTSPNTGELFF
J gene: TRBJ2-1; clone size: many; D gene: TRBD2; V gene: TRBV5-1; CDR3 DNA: TGCGCCAGCAGCTTGGCCTCCGGGACTAGCCCCTACAATGAGCAGTTCTTC; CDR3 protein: CASSLASGTSPYNEQFF
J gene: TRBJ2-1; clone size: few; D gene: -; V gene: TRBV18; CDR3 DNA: TGTGCCAGCTCAGGGGGGACCCTATACAATGAGCAGTTCTTC; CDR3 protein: CASSGGTLYNEQFF
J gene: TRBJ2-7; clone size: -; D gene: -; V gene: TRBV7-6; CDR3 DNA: TGTGCCAGCAGCTTAGTCCCCCAGGAGGGCGAGCAGTACTTC; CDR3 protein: CASSLVPQEGEQYF
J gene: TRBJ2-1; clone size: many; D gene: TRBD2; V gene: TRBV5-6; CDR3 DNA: TGTGCCAGCAGCCTGGAACTAGCGGGAGGGAACAATGAGCAGTTCTTC; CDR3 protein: CASSLELAGGNNEQFF
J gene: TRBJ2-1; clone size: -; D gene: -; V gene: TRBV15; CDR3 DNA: TGTGCCACCAGCAGTTATTCTAGCCCTAGCTCCTACAATGAGCAGTTCTTC; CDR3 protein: CATSSYSSPSSYNEQFF
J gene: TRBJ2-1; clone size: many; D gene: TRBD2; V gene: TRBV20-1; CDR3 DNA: TGCAGTGCTGAAGGGTCCAGCGGGAGAAACAATGAGCAGTTCTTC; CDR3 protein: CSAEGSSGRNNEQFF
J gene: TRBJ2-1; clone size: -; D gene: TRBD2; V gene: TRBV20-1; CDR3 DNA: TGCAGTGCTAGAGTCGTAGCGGGGGAGTTCTACAATGAGCAGTTCTTC; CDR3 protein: CSARVVAGEFYNEQFF
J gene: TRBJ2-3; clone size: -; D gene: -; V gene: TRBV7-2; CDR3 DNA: TGTGCCAGCAGCTCCTGGACCTTTAGAGATACGCAGTATTTT; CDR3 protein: CASSSWTFRDTQYF
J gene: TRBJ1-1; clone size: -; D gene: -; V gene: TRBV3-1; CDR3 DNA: TGTGCCAGCAGCCAAGGGGCGGACATTATGAACACTGAAGCTTTCTTT; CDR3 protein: CASSQGADIMNTEAFF
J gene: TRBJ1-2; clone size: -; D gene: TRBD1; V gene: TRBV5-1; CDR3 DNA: TGCGCCAGCAGCACCGGACAGGCGACCCTCTATCGAGGCTACACCTTC; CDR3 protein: CASSTGQATLYRGYTF
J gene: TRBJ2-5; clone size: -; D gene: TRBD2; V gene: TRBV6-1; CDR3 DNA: TGTGCCAGCAGACGGACTAGCGGGAGGGCGGAGACCCAGTACTTC; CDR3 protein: CASRRTSGRAETQYF
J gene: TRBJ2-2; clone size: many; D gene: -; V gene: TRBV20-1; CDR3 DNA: TGCAGTGCTAGAGACAGGATCCGCACCGGGGAGCTGTTTTTT; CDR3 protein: CSARDRIRTGELFF
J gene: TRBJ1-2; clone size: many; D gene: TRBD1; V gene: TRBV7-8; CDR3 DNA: TGTGCCAGCAGCTTAGTGGAGGGGGCCGGCTACACCTTC; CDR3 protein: CASSLVEGAGYTF
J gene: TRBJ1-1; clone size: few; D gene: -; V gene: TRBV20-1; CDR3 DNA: TGCAGTGCTAGCCGTACCACTGAAGCTTTCTTT; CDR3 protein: CSASRTTEAFF
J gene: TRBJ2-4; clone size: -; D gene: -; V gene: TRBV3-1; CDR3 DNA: TGTGCCAGCAGCCCTGCGGGGAGGCAGGTGGACATTCAGTACTTC; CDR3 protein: CASSPAGRQVDIQYF
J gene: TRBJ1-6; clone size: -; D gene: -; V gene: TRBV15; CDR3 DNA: TGTGCCACCAGCAGGGAGCTGGGGTCCCTCCACTTT; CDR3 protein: CATSRELGSLHF
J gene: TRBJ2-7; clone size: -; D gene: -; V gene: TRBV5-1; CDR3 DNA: TGCGCCAGCAGCTTGGTTGAGGGTTTCTACGAGCAGTACTTC; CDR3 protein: CASSLVEGFYEQYF